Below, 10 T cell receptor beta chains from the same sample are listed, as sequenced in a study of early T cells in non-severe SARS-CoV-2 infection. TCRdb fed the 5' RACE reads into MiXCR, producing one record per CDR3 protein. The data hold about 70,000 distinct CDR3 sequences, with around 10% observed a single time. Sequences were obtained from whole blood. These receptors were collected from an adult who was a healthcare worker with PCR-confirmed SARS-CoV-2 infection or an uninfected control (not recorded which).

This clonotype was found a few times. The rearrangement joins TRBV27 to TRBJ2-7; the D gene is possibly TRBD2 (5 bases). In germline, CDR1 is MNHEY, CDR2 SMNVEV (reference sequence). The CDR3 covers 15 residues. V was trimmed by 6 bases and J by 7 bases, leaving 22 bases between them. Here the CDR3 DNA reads TGTGCCAGCAGCCCTCACGAAGGGAGATTGGGGGAGCAGTACTTC. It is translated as CASSPHEGRLGEQYF.

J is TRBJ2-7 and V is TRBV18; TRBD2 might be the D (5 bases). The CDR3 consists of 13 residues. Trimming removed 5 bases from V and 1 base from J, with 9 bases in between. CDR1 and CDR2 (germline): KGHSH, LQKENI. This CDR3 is CASSSAGSYEQYF. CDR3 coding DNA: TGTGCCAGCTCATCGGCGGGTTCCTACGAGCAGTACTTC.

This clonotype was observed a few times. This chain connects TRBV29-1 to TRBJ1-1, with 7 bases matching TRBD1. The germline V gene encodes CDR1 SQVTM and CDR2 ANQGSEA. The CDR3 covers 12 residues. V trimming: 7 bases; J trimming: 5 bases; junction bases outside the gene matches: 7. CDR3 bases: TGCAGCGCCTACAGGGGTCATACTGAAGCTTTCTTT. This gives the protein CSAYRGHTEAFF.

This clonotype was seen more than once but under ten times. In DNA form, the CDR3 reads TGTGCCAGCACCACGCACCGACAGGTCTACAATGAGCAGTTCTTC. Protein product: CASTTHRQVYNEQFF. J is TRBJ2-1 and V is TRBV2, with D perhaps matching TRBD1 (6 bases). With 7 bases removed from V and 3 bases from J, the gap between germline ends came to 16 bases. CDR1 and CDR2 from the germline V gene are SNHLY and FYNNEI. The CDR3 covers 15 residues.

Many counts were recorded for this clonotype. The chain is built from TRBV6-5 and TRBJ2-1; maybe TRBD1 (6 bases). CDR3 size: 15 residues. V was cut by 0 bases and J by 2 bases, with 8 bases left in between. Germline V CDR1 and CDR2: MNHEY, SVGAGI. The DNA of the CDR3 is TGTGCCAGCAGTTACTCGAAGGGGGCCTACAATGAGCAGTTCTTC. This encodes CASSYSKGAYNEQFF.

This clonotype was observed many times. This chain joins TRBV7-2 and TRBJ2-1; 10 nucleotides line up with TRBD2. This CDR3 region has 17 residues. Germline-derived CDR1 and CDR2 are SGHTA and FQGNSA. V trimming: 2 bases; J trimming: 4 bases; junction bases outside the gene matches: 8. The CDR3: CASSLQGLAASYNEQFF. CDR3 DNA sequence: TGTGCCAGCAGCTTACAAGGACTAGCGGCCAGTTACAATGAGCAGTTCTTC.

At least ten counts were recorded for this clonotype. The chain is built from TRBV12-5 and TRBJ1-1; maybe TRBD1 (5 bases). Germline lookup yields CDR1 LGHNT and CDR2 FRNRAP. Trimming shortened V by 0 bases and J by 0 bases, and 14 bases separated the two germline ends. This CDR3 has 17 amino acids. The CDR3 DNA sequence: TGTGCTAGTGGTTTGGTCCCTGACAGTCGACTGAACACTGAAGCTTTCTTT. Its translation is CASGLVPDSRLNTEAFF.

CDR3 loop: CASSLVLGPGSPLHF. The CDR3, as DNA: TGCGCCAGCAGCTTGGTGTTAGGGCCTGGGTCACCCCTCCACTTT. The chain couples TRBV5-1 to TRBJ1-6; D gene unclear. The V gene's germline CDR1 is SGHRS and CDR2 YFSETQ. Trimming stripped 0 bases from V and 10 bases from J, with 14 bases between. This CDR3 spans 15 amino acids.

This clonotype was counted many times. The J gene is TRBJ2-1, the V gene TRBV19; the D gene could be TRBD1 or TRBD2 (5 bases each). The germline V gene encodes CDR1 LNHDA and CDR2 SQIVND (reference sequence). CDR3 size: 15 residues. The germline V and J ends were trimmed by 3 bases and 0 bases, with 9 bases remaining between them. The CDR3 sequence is CASSMGPSSYNEQFF. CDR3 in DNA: TGTGCCAGTAGTATGGGACCGAGCTCCTACAATGAGCAGTTCTTC.

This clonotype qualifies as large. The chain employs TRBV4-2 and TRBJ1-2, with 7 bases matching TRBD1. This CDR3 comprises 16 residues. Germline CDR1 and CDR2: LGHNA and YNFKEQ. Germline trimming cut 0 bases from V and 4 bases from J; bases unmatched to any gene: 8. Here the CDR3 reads CASSQDKRGPSYGYTF. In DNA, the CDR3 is TGTGCCAGCAGCCAAGACAAGAGGGGGCCGTCCTATGGCTACACCTTC.